This T cell receptor beta chain was sequenced for a study of cytomegalovirus exposure and HLA in healthy donors. Study background: Out of roughly 200 million T cells, an earlier analysis found 117 million unique TCR beta sequences in total. HLA-typed donors were the source of 90 million or so unique TCRs, which an early data release held. Points from the study as a whole: The availability of immune exposure information extended only to CMV serostatus. Around 160 TCR beta chains were listed as cytomegalovirus-associated.

13 Jbeta primers and 60 Vbeta primers were used for the PCR. TCRdb's copy holds only in-frame clones and misses some; the assay was immunoSEQ multiplex PCR. Here the sample spans 110,000 to 150,000 clones, roughly 80% being singletons. The J segment lost 2 bases and the V segment lost 6 bases, leaving 7 bases of the junction unmatched. The CDR3 has 15 residues. Per the germline V gene, CDR1 is MNHNS and CDR2 is SASEGT. Concerning this clone: Its antigen remains unknown.

Sequenced material: PBMCs. The V call is TRBV6-1, the J call TRBJ1-1; 9 bases are shared with TRBD1. The source of this sequence is a man aged 18 to 29 in good health and CMV-seronegative. This CDR3 reads CASREQGAFNTEAFF. CDR3 nucleotide sequence: TGTGCCAGCAGGGAACAGGGGGCGTTTAACACTGAAGCTTTCTTT.